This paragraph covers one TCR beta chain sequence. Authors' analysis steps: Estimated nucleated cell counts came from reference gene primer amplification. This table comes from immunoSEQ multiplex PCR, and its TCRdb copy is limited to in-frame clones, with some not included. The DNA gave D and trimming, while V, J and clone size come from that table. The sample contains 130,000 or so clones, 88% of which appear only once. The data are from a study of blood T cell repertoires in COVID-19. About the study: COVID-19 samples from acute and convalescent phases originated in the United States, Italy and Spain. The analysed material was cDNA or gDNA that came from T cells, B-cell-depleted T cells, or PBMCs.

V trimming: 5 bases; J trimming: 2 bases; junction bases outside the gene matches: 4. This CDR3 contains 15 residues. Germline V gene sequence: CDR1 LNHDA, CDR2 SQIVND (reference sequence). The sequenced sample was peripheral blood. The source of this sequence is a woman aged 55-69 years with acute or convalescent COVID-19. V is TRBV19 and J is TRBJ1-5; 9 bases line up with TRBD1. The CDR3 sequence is CASSWDRVGNQPQHF. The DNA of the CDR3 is TGTGCCAGTAGTTGGGACAGGGTTGGCAATCAGCCCCAGCATTTT.